These 9 T cell receptor beta chains were all obtained from the same sample, sequenced in a study of cytomegalovirus exposure and HLA in healthy donors. Using immunoSEQ multiplex PCR, the repertoire was profiled, and TCRdb retains in-frame clones only, with some absent. The sample has more than 110,000 clones, about nine tenths seen once. What was sequenced was PBMCs. These receptors were collected from a man between 18 and 35 years old in good health and CMV-seronegative.

The V call is TRBV19, the J call TRBJ1-1; weak D call: TRBD1 (5 bases). CDR1 LNHDA and CDR2 SQIVND come from the germline V gene (reference sequence). V was trimmed by 4 bases and J by 4 bases, leaving 10 bases between them. The CDR3 consists of 13 residues. DNA for the CDR3: TGTGCCAGTAGTAGGGGCCAAGGCACTGAAGCTTTCTTT. It specifies CASSRGQGTEAFF. Looking up the rest from reference TRBV19 and TRBJ1-1 gives the full variable domain: DGGITQSPKYLFRKEGQNVTLSCEQNLNHDAMYWYRQDPGQGLRLIYYSQIVNDFQKGDIAEGYSVSREKKESFPLTVTSAQKNPTAFYLCASSRGQGTEAFFGQGTRLTVV.

The chain uses TRBV29-1 and TRBJ2-5; D is perhaps TRBD1 (6 bases). The CDR3 consists of 11 residues. The V end was cut by 7 bases, the J end by 3 bases, with 9 bases between. Germline values: CDR1 SQVTM, CDR2 ANQGSEA. The CDR3 loop is CSGHREETQYF. CDR3 nucleotides: TGCAGCGGTCACAGGGAAGAGACCCAGTACTTC.

The V and J genes are TRBV6-1 and TRBJ2-1, with a weak D call TRBD1 (5 bases). Germline V gene sequence: CDR1 MNHNS, CDR2 SASEGT. This CDR3 comprises 17 residues. V lost 3 bases and J lost 1, with 16 bases in between. CDR3 bases: TGTGCCAGCAGTGAGGCGACAGCGTCCACTTCCTACAATGAGCAGTTCTTC. It is translated as CASSEATASTSYNEQFF.

This chain connects TRBV9 to TRBJ2-7; D gene unclear. CDR3 length: 13 residues. Germline V CDR1 and CDR2: SGDLS, YYNGEE. Trimming removed 4 bases from V and 1 base from J, with 9 bases in between. The CDR3: CASSPGTSYEQYF. In DNA, the CDR3 is TGTGCCAGCAGCCCAGGAACATCCTACGAGCAGTACTTC. Filled out from reference TRBV9 and TRBJ2-7, the complete variable domain reads DSGVTQTPKHLITATGQRVTLRCSPRSGDLSVYWYQQSLDQGLQFLIQYYNGEERAKGNILERFSAQQFPDLHSELNLSSLELGDSALYFCASSPGTSYEQYFGPGTRLTVT.

This chain links TRBV28 with TRBJ1-5; D is uncertain. The CDR3 covers 13 residues. Trimming left V 7 bases short and J 0 bases short, with 7 bases between. Germline CDR1 and CDR2: MDHEN and SYDVKM. CDR3 in amino acids: CASKRTSNQPQHF. CDR3 sequence (DNA): TGTGCCAGCAAGAGAACTAGCAATCAGCCCCAGCATTTT.

CDR3 coding DNA: TGTGCCAGCCGCAACAGGGGTGACCCTCTAGAGCAGTACTTC. It translates to CASRNRGDPLEQYF. The chain joins TRBV6-5 to TRBJ2-7; 7 bases are shared with TRBD1. The CDR3 has 14 amino acids. Germline CDR1 and CDR2: MNHEY and SVGAGI. V shed 8 bases, J shed 7 bases, and the junction held 14 bases outside the gene matches.

The rearrangement uses TRBV15 and TRBJ2-7; 9 bases align to TRBD1. The CDR3 spans 15 residues. Unmatched junction bases numbered 11, after V lost 5 bases and J lost 6 bases. Germline V gene lookup returns CDR1 LNHNV and CDR2 YYDKDF (reference sequence). CDR3 in DNA: TGTGCCACCAGCGCGCGGACAGGGGCGCGGGCCGAGCAGTACTTC. It encodes CATSARTGARAEQYF.

The genes are TRBV5-5 and TRBJ2-7, with TRBD1 matching 7 bases. Per the germline V gene, CDR1 is SGHKS and CDR2 is YYEKEE (reference sequence). V trimming: 4 bases; J trimming: 2 bases; junction bases outside the gene matches: 6. The CDR3 consists of 14 residues. The CDR3 loop reads CASSTPTGTYEQYF. As DNA, the CDR3 is TGTGCCAGCAGCACTCCGACAGGGACCTACGAGCAGTACTTC. Drawing the rest from reference TRBV5-5 and TRBJ2-7, the complete variable domain is DAGVTQSPTHLIKTRGQQVTLRCSPISGHKSVSWYQQVLGQGPQFIFQYYEKEERGRGNFPDRFSARQFPNYSSELNVNALLLGDSALYLCASSTPTGTYEQYFGPGTRLTVT.

V usage is TRBV18 and J usage is TRBJ1-3, with D possibly matching TRBD1 (6 bases). V dropped 2 bases and J dropped 0 bases, with 8 bases sitting between them. This CDR3 region has 15 residues. Germline V gene sequence: CDR1 KGHSH, CDR2 LQKENI. The chain's CDR3 is CASSPGTSSGNTIYF. In nucleotides, the CDR3 is TGTGCCAGCTCACCAGGGACAAGCTCTGGAAACACCATATATTTT.